These 13 T cell receptor beta chains share one sample of origin, sequenced in a study of T cells in Graves' hyperthyroidism and ophthalmopathy. The CDR3 regions of TCR beta were amplified from RNA transcripts. The HTBI primer set drove a first-round RT-PCR of the TCR CDR3. TCRdb reanalysed the multiplex PCR reads using MiXCR and keeps one entry per CDR3 protein. The sample includes about 210,000 distinct CDR3 sequences, 17% of them seen just once. Sequences were obtained from blood. The origin of the receptors is a man in his forties or fifties with Graves' hyperthyroidism.

This clonotype was recorded a few times. Here the CDR3 DNA reads TGCAGCGGGGGACAGGGTTTCACCGGGGAGCTGTTTTTT. This gives the protein CSGGQGFTGELFF. J is TRBJ2-2 and V is TRBV29-1, with 9 bases matching TRBD1. CDR3 length: 13 amino acids. Trimming removed 7 bases from V and 4 bases from J; junction bases left unmatched: 4. In germline, CDR1 is SQVTM, CDR2 ANQGSEA.

This clonotype was observed a few times. As DNA, the CDR3 is TGTGCCAGCAGCCCGTCCTGGGCGAGCACAGATACGCAGTATTTT. Its translation: CASSPSWASTDTQYF. The rearrangement links TRBV27 to TRBJ2-3, with no clear D. The V and J ends lost 6 bases and 0 bases respectively, with 13 bases between them. Germline V lookup: CDR1 MNHEY, CDR2 SMNVEV (reference sequence). This CDR3 comprises 15 residues.

This clonotype occurred a few times. The CDR3 DNA sequence: TGTGCCACCAGTGATTCCAGGGGGACGGGGGACGAGCAGTACTTC. It is translated as CATSDSRGTGDEQYF. V is TRBV24-1 and J is TRBJ2-7; D perhaps matches TRBD1 (7 bases). The CDR3 is 15 amino acids. CDR1 is KGHDR, CDR2 SFDVKD, per germline. With 2 bases removed from V and 5 bases from J, the gap between germline ends came to 15 bases.

V is TRBV13 and J is TRBJ1-1; D possibly corresponds to TRBD1 (5 bases). The CDR3 is made up of 15 amino acids. V shed 6 bases and J shed 5 bases, with 19 bases lying between them. Germline CDR1 and CDR2: PRHDT and FYEKMQ (reference sequence). In DNA, the CDR3 is TGTGCCAGCAGGCATAAGTCGGGGGGGAGGACTGAAGCTTTCTTT. It translates to CASRHKSGGRTEAFF. The whole variable domain, filled in from reference TRBV13 and TRBJ1-1, reads AAGVIQSPRHLIKEKRETATLKCYPIPRHDTVYWYQQGPGQDPQFLISFYEKMQSDKGSIPDRFSAQQFSDYHSELNMSSLELGDSALYFCASRHKSGGRTEAFFGQGTRLTVV.

The sample holds many counts of this clonotype. The chain links TRBV30 to TRBJ2-2; 8 positions agree with TRBD2. Losses at the gene ends were 7 bases for V and 1 base for J; bases not matched to a gene: 5. CDR1 is GTSNPN, CDR2 SVGIG, per germline (reference sequence). The CDR3 covers 14 residues. CDR3 in amino acids: CASTGLVNTGELFF. Written as DNA, the CDR3 is TGTGCCTCAACGGGACTAGTGAACACCGGGGAGCTGTTTTTT.

J is TRBJ2-2 and V is TRBV5-1, with 9 bases aligning to TRBD2. Germline trimming cut 2 bases from V and 3 bases from J; bases unmatched to any gene: 5. Germline loops: CDR1 SGHRS, CDR2 YFSETQ. The CDR3 is 16 residues long. CDR3 residues: CASSFLAGVDTGELFF. The CDR3 DNA reads TGCGCCAGCAGCTTTTTAGCGGGAGTCGACACCGGGGAGCTGTTTTTT.

This clonotype occurred many times. The V and J genes are TRBV28 and TRBJ2-2, with a tentative D call TRBD2 (6 bases). The CDR3 consists of 15 residues. Trimming stripped 3 bases from V and 5 bases from J, with 13 bases between. Germline CDR1 and CDR2: MDHEN and SYDVKM. The chain's CDR3 is CASSLPLSGTGELFF. The DNA of the CDR3 is TGTGCCAGCAGTTTGCCCCTCAGCGGGACCGGGGAGCTGTTTTTT.

The chain joins TRBV7-2 to TRBJ1-6; the D gene is possibly TRBD1 (5 bases). Germline values: CDR1 SGHTA, CDR2 FQGNSA. This CDR3 region has 20 residues. V was clipped by 2 bases and J by 0 bases, with 20 bases between them. The CDR3, as DNA: TGTGCCAGCAGCTTAACTACCCCGGGACTAACAAGCTCCTATAATTCACCCCTCCACTTT. It is translated as CASSLTTPGLTSSYNSPLHF. Full variable domain (missing parts from reference TRBV7-2 and TRBJ1-6): GAGVSQSPSNKVTEKGKDVELRCDPISGHTALYWYRQSLGQGLEFLIYFQGNSAPDKSGLPSDRFSAERTGGSVSTLTIQRTQQEDSAVYLCASSLTTPGLTSSYNSPLHFGNGTRLTVT.

This chain connects TRBV6-1 to TRBJ2-6; D uncertain. Germline values: CDR1 MNHNS, CDR2 SASEGT. This CDR3 spans 15 amino acids. V lost 9 bases and J lost 5, with 17 bases in between. Written as DNA, the CDR3 is TGTGCCAGTGGGCACCAGCCCCCCCGGGCCAACGTCCTGACTTTC. Protein: CASGHQPPRANVLTF.

This clonotype was counted at least ten times. The chain recombines TRBV10-1 with TRBJ2-1; D might be TRBD1 (5 bases). The CDR3 covers 12 residues. CDR1 is WNHNN, CDR2 SYGVQD, per germline (reference sequence). V was trimmed by 0 bases and J by 15 bases, leaving 12 bases between them. CDR3 region: CASSESGLPTFF. CDR3 DNA sequence: TGCGCCAGCAGTGAGTCGGGGCTCCCCACGTTCTTC.

The chain has TRBV7-9 and TRBJ2-5; D is possibly TRBD2 (5 bases). CDR1 and CDR2 (germline): SEHNR, FQNEAQ (reference sequence). V dropped 4 bases and J dropped 3 bases, with 6 bases sitting between them. CDR3 size: 12 residues. The CDR3 loop is CASSWTEETQYF. The CDR3 DNA reads as TGTGCCAGCAGCTGGACTGAAGAGACCCAGTACTTC.

This clonotype was seen at least ten times. The chain links TRBV2 to TRBJ2-5; D possibly corresponds to TRBD1 (6 bases). This CDR3 region has 15 residues. Germline V gene lookup returns CDR1 SNHLY and CDR2 FYNNEI. Trimming removed 5 bases from V and 5 bases from J, with 18 bases in between. As DNA, the CDR3 is TGTGCCAGCAGTTCATCCGGGACATTCGGGGAGACCCAGTACTTC. This encodes CASSSSGTFGETQYF.

This clonotype was counted only a few times. The rearrangement uses TRBV12-5 and TRBJ2-3, with TRBD2 matching over 9 bases. Germline V CDR1 and CDR2: LGHNT, FRNRAP. CDR3 length equals 16 residues. The trim removed 4 bases at V and 1 base at J, leaving 6 bases unmatched. The CDR3 protein is CASGSERTSGTDTQYF. As DNA, the CDR3 is TGTGCTAGTGGTTCCGAACGGACTAGCGGCACAGATACGCAGTATTTT.